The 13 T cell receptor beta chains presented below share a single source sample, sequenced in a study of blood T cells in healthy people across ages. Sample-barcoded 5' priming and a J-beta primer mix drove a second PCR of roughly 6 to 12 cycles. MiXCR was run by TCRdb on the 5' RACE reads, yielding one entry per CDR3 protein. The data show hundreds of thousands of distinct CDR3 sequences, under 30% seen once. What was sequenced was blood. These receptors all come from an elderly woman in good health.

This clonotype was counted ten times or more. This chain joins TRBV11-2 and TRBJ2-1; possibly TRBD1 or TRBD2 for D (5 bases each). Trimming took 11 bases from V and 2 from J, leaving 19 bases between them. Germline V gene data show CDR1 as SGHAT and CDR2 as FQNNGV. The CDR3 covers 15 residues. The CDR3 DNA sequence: TGTGCCGGGGGAGCCGGGCAGGGCACCTACAATGAGCAGTTCTTC. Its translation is CAGGAGQGTYNEQFF.

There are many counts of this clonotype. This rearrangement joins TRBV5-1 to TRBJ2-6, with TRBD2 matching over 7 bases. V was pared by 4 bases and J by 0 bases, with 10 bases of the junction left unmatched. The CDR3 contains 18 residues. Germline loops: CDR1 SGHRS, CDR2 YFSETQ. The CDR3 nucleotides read TGCGCCAGCAGCACCTTAGTCGGGGGGAGCTCTGGGGCCAACGTCCTGACTTTC. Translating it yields CASSTLVGGSSGANVLTF.

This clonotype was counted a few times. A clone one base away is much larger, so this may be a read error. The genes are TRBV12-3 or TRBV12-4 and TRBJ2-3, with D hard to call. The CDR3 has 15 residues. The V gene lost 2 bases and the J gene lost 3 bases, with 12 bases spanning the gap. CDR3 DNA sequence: TGTGCCAGCAGTTTACGCAGCGAGAGAACAGATACGCAGTATTTT. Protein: CASSLRSERTDTQYF.

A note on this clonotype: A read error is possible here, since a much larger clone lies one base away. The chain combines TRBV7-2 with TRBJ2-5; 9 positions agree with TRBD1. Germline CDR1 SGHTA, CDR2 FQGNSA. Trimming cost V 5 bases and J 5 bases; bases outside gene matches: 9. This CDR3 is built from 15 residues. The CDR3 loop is CTSSLPTGGLETQYF. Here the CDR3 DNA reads TGTACCAGCAGCCTCCCAACAGGGGGCCTGGAGACCCAGTACTTC.

The CDR3: CASSPPQGRGSGNTIYF. In DNA, the CDR3 is TGTGCCAGCTCACCACCACAGGGACGGGGCTCTGGAAACACCATATATTTT. The V call is TRBV18, the J call TRBJ1-3, with a tentative D call TRBD1 (6 bases). Per the germline V gene, CDR1 is KGHSH and CDR2 is LQKENI. V was pared by 0 bases and J by 0 bases, with 12 bases between. The CDR3 is 17 amino acids.

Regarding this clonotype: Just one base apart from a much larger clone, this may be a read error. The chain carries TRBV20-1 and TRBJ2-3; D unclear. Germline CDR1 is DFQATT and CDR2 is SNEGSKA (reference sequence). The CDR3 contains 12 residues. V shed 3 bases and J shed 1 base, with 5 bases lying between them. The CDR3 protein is CSASTGTDTQYF. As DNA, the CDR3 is TGCAGTGCTAGTACGGGCACAGATACGCAGTATTTT.

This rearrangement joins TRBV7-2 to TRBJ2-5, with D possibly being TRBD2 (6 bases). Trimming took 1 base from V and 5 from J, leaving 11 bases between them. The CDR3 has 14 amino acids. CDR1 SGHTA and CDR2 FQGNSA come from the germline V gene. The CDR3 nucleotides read TGTGCCAGCAGCTTAGGGGCTAGCGTCGAGACCCAGTACTTC. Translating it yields CASSLGASVETQYF. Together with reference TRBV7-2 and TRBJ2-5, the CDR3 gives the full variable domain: GAGVSQSPSNKVTEKGKDVELRCDPISGHTALYWYRQSLGQGLEFLIYFQGNSAPDKSGLPSDRFSAERTGGSVSTLTIQRTQQEDSAVYLCASSLGASVETQYFGPGTRLLVL.

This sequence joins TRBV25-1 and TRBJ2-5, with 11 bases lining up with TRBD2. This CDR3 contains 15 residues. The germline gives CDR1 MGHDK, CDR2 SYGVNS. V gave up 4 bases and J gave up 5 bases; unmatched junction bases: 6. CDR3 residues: CASSVRLAGSETQYF. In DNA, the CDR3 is TGTGCCAGCAGTGTAAGACTAGCGGGAAGCGAGACCCAGTACTTC.

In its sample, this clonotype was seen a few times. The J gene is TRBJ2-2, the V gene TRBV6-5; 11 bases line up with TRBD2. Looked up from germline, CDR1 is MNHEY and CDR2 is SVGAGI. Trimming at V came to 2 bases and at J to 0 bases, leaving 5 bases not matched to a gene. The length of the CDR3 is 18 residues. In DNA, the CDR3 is TGTGCCAGCAGTTACAAGCCTAGCGGGGGGTCGAACACCGGGGAGCTGTTTTTT. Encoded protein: CASSYKPSGGSNTGELFF.

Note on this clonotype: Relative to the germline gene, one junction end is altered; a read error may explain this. The CDR3 loop is CAGSFLPSGGLYNEQFF. The CDR3 coding sequence is TGTGCCGGCAGCTTTCTTCCCAGCGGGGGGCTCTACAATGAGCAGTTCTTC. The V gene is TRBV7-2, the J gene TRBJ2-1, with 9 bases that match TRBD2. This CDR3 region has 17 residues. Germline assignment: CDR1 SGHTA and CDR2 FQGNSA.

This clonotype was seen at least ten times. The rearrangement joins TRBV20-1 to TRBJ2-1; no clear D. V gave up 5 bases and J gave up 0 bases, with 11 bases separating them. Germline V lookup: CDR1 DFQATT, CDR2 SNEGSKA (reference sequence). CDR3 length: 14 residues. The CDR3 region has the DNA TGCAGTGCTGGCCCACCCGGCTCCTACAATGAGCAGTTCTTC. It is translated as CSAGPPGSYNEQFF.

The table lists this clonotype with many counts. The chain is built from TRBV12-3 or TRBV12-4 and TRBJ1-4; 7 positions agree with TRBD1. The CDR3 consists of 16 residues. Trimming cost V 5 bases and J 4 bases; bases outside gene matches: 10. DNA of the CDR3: TGTGCCAGCAGTCGACAGGGCGGCAGGGGTAATGAAAAACTGTTTTTT. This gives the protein CASSRQGGRGNEKLFF.

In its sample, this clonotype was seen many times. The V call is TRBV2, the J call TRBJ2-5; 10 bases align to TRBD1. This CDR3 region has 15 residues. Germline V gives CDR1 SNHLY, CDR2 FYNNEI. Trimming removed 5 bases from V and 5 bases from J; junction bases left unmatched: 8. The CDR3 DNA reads TGTGCCAGCAGTTCCGGGACAGGGGTGTTGGAGACCCAGTACTTC. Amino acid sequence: CASSSGTGVLETQYF.